The 20 T cell receptor beta chains below all came from one sample that was sequenced in a study of regulatory T cells in long-lasting Graves disease. The time point denotes: newly diagnosed GD, antithyroid drugs for less than 3 months. From RNA extracted from PBMCs, the TCR library was made. Through Arm-PCR of CDR3 regions and iRepertoire HTBI primers, TCR beta libraries were built. TCRdb ran MiXCR on the multiplex PCR reads and lists one entry per CDR3 protein. The top ten hold 15% to 20% of the sample, which has a few hundred thousand distinct CDR3 sequences, 12% seen once. This same sample was also taken into another study, of T cells in Graves' hyperthyroidism and ophthalmopathy.

The sample in question was peripheral blood mononuclear cells (PBMCs), obtained at new diagnosis, from a patient treated with antithyroid drugs. These receptors were obtained from a woman aged 18-30 years with Graves disease.

This clonotype was observed many times. This CDR3 reads CASSPSSVGYKNIQYF. DNA of the CDR3: TGTGCCAGCAGTCCCTCCAGCGTGGGATACAAAAACATTCAGTACTTC. The chain carries TRBV28 and TRBJ2-4; D is uncertain. From germline, CDR1 is MDHEN and CDR2 SYDVKM. The CDR3 has 16 amino acids. The ends were cut back, 5 bases at V and 3 bases at J, with 17 bases in the middle.

This clonotype was observed at least ten times. The chain combines TRBV11-1 with TRBJ2-7, with a possible D match to TRBD1 (6 bases). The germline V and J ends were trimmed by 3 bases and 6 bases, with 12 bases remaining between them. Germline lookup yields CDR1 SGHAT and CDR2 FQDESV (reference sequence). The CDR3 consists of 13 residues. The CDR3 here is CASSFATGSEQYV. Here the CDR3 DNA reads TGTGCCAGCAGCTTCGCGACAGGATCCGAGCAGTACGTC.

CDR3 DNA: TGTGCCAGCAGCCTCCAATCAGAGCCCCAGCATTTT. This codes for CASSLQSEPQHF. The V and J genes are TRBV7-9 and TRBJ1-5, with D uncertain. Germline V gene sequence: CDR1 SEHNR, CDR2 FQNEAQ (reference sequence). V shed 5 bases and J shed 8 bases, with 10 bases lying between them. The CDR3 length is 12 residues.

Remarks on this clonotype: Given a much more abundant clone one base away, this may be a read error. The chain employs TRBV6-1 and TRBJ2-1; no definite D call. TRBJ2-5 explains the end of the DNA better; the J call may be wrong. CDR3 length: 13 residues. Germline V gene sequence: CDR1 MNHNS, CDR2 SASEGT. The CDR3, as DNA: TGTGCCAGCGGTGGACCTAATACAGAGACCCAGTACTTC. This gives the protein CASGGPNTETQYF.

This clonotype appeared many times. This rearrangement joins TRBV11-2 to TRBJ2-3; D is perhaps TRBD1 (6 bases). Germline values: CDR1 SGHAT, CDR2 FQNNGV. The V and J ends lost 2 bases and 1 base respectively, with 16 bases between them. This CDR3 has 17 residues. The CDR3 sequence is CASSLTGGGLGTDTQYF. For the CDR3, the DNA is TGTGCCAGCAGCTTAACTGGGGGCGGTTTGGGCACAGATACGCAGTATTTT.

In this sample, this clonotype turned up many times. The chain is built from TRBV6-1 and TRBJ2-7; TRBD1 is a possible D gene (6 bases). Per germline, CDR1 MNHNS and CDR2 SASEGT. Trimming left V 5 bases short and J 5 bases short, with 13 bases between. There are 13 residues in the CDR3. CDR3 coding DNA: TGTGCCAGCAGTAAGGGCAGGGGAAACGAGCAGTACGTC. Residues: CASSKGRGNEQYV.

This clonotype was picked up a small number of times. V and J are TRBV5-6 and TRBJ2-7; 9 bases match TRBD2. The CDR3 consists of 17 residues. The germline CDR1 and CDR2 sequences are SGHDT and YYEEEE. Losses at the gene ends were 1 base for V and 0 bases for J; bases not matched to a gene: 8. The CDR3 region has the DNA TGTGCCAGCAGCTTGTTACCTAGCGGGGCCAGCTCCTACGAGCAGTACTTC. It is translated as CASSLLPSGASSYEQYF.

Concerning this clonotype itself: A much larger clone lies one base from this, so it may be a read error. The missing conserved phenylalanine or tryptophan at the end of this CDR3 makes a read error likely. The CDR3 DNA sequence: TGTGCCATCAGTGAGTCGACAGGGATAGGCTACACCCTC. As protein: CAISESTGIGYTL. V and J are TRBV10-3 and TRBJ1-2; 7 positions match TRBD1. Trimming removed 0 bases from V and 8 bases from J; junction bases left unmatched: 3. CDR1 is ENHRY and CDR2 is SYGVKD in the germline V gene. The CDR3 length is 13 residues.

The chain combines TRBV27 with TRBJ2-6; no firm D call. The ends were cut back, 6 bases at V and 0 bases at J, with 9 bases in the middle. The CDR3 has 15 amino acids. Germline CDR1 MNHEY, CDR2 SMNVEV (reference sequence). The CDR3 here is CASSSSGSGANVLTF. CDR3 nucleotide sequence: TGTGCCAGCAGCTCGTCGGGCTCTGGGGCCAACGTCCTGACTTTC.

This clonotype appeared a few times. The chain carries TRBV7-2 and TRBJ2-1; D perhaps matches TRBD2 (6 bases). The length of the CDR3 is 15 residues. Per germline, CDR1 SGHTA and CDR2 FQGNSA. Trimming took 1 base from V and 7 from J, leaving 14 bases between them. The CDR3 loop reads CASSLDGGSTNEQFF. CDR3 coding DNA: TGTGCCAGCAGCTTAGACGGGGGTTCTACGAATGAGCAGTTCTTC.

This clonotype was found a few times. The V gene is TRBV15, the J gene TRBJ2-1; D possibly corresponds to TRBD2 (6 bases). V was pared by 5 bases and J by 5 bases, with 10 bases between. Germline V gives CDR1 LNHNV, CDR2 YYDKDF (reference sequence). The CDR3 has 13 residues. The CDR3 protein is CATSEGGNNEQFF. Written as DNA, the CDR3 is TGTGCCACCAGCGAGGGCGGGAACAATGAGCAGTTCTTC.

A word on this clonotype: Since a much larger clone is just one base distant, this may be a read error. The chain links TRBV9 to TRBJ2-3; 8 bases line up with TRBD1. Germline V CDR1 and CDR2: SGDLS, YYNGEE. Trimming at V came to 5 bases and at J to 2 bases, leaving 7 bases not matched to a gene. This CDR3 region has 15 residues. In DNA form, the CDR3 reads TGTGCCAGCAGTCTAGGGGACAGGAACACAGATACGCAGTATTTT. Its translation is CASSLGDRNTDTQYF.

This clonotype came up many times. The V and J genes are TRBV7-2 and TRBJ2-7; D call uncertain. CDR1 is SGHTA and CDR2 is FQGNSA in the germline V gene. The germline V and J ends were trimmed by 5 bases and 3 bases, with 8 bases remaining between them. There are 12 residues in the CDR3. Here the CDR3 reads CASSKTVYEQYF. The CDR3 bases are TGTGCCAGCAGCAAAACGGTCTACGAGCAGTACTTC.

This clonotype was found many times. V and J are TRBV7-3 and TRBJ1-2, with D possibly TRBD1 on 5 matching bases. Trimming shortened V by 0 bases and J by 6 bases, and 11 bases separated the two germline ends. Per germline, CDR1 SGHTA and CDR2 FQGTGA. CDR3 length: 14 amino acids. CDR3 sequence reads: CASSLTGGRDGYTF. The DNA for the CDR3 is TGTGCCAGCAGCTTAACGGGAGGCAGGGATGGCTACACCTTC.

This clonotype was observed a handful of times. The chain combines TRBV27 with TRBJ2-1, with D possibly being TRBD1 (6 bases). Germline V gene lookup returns CDR1 MNHEY and CDR2 SMNVEV (reference sequence). CDR3 length equals 14 residues. V was cut by 6 bases and J by 8 bases, with 17 bases left in between. The CDR3, as DNA: TGTGCCAGCAGGCCATTACAGGGATTTGATGAGCAGTTCTTC. It specifies CASRPLQGFDEQFF.

This clonotype was picked up many times. The gene calls are TRBV30 and TRBJ2-1; D is unresolved. Germline CDR1 and CDR2: GTSNPN and SVGIG (reference sequence). V was shortened by 1 base and J by 6 bases, with 7 bases between the two germline ends. This CDR3 is built from 12 residues. The CDR3 DNA follows: TGTGCCTGGAGTGCCACCCCCAATGAGCAGTTCTTC. Translating gives CAWSATPNEQFF.

This clonotype was found many times. The CDR3 region is CASSYWQGGTSGYTF. CDR3 DNA: TGTGCCAGCAGTTACTGGCAGGGAGGGACGAGTGGCTACACCTTC. J is TRBJ1-2 and V is TRBV6-2 or TRBV6-3; D is perhaps TRBD1 (5 bases). Trimming removed 1 base at V and 7 bases at J, with 16 bases between. CDR1 is MNHEY and CDR2 is SVGEGT in the germline V gene. The CDR3 has 15 amino acids.

Ten or more counts support this clonotype. The chain links TRBV24-1 to TRBJ2-7; maybe TRBD2 (6 bases). The CDR3 is made up of 16 amino acids. V was trimmed by 4 bases and J by 4 bases, leaving 19 bases between them. Germline V lookup: CDR1 KGHDR, CDR2 SFDVKD. The CDR3: CATSDPNGRSGYEQYF. The CDR3 DNA follows: TGTGCCACCAGTGACCCAAACGGTCGTAGCGGATACGAGCAGTACTTC.

The chain is built from TRBV28 and TRBJ1-2; no firm D call. Trimming removed 1 base at V and 4 bases at J, with 22 bases between. The CDR3 totals 18 residues. Germline CDR1 and CDR2: MDHEN and SYDVKM. The CDR3 loop reads CASSLSSTGLHVSYGYTF. The CDR3 DNA reads as TGTGCCAGCAGTTTATCGTCAACCGGGCTGCATGTGAGCTATGGCTACACCTTC.

The chain combines TRBV15 with TRBJ2-7; D could derive from TRBD1 or TRBD2 (5 bases each). Trimming shortened V by 0 bases and J by 6 bases, and 15 bases separated the two germline ends. CDR3 size: 15 residues. The V gene's germline CDR1 is LNHNV and CDR2 YYDKDF (reference sequence). This CDR3 reads CATSRDRGPTGEQYV. The CDR3 DNA sequence: TGTGCCACCAGCAGAGATCGGGGCCCCACGGGCGAGCAGTACGTC.